A selection of T cell receptor beta chains follows, all from one sample in a study of T cell responses to AZD1222 COVID-19 vaccine. Using immunoSEQ multiplex PCR, the repertoire was profiled, and TCRdb retains in-frame clones only, with some absent. The profile covers about 100,000 clones, with 89% appearing a single time and less than 8% taken by the ten largest. Specimen: peripheral blood, collected on day 0 of AZD1222 vaccination. The receptors derive from an adult in good health. CDR3s include the opening cysteine and the closing phenylalanine or tryptophan. A D gene is named only where the DNA matches it firmly. Size is stated for part of the rows, as once, few or many counts, or as a class when the clone is expanded.

size: once; V: TRBV5-6; D: .; J: TRBJ2-2; CDR3: CASSGGNSEVGELFF; DNA: TGTGCCAGCAGCGGGGGTAACTCGGAGGTCGGGGAGCTGTTTTTT
size: .; V: TRBV5-1; D: TRBD2; J: TRBJ2-1; CDR3: CASSPIAGATYNEQFF; DNA: TGCGCCAGCAGCCCCATAGCGGGAGCGACCTACAATGAGCAGTTCTTC
size: .; V: TRBV28; D: .; J: TRBJ2-3; CDR3: CASSSGLDTQYF; DNA: TGTGCCAGCAGTTCCGGGCTAGATACGCAGTATTTT
size: .; V: TRBV7-2; D: TRBD1; J: TRBJ1-4; CDR3: CASSPDRGHEKLFF; DNA: TGTGCCAGCAGCCCAGACAGGGGCCATGAAAAACTGTTTTTT
size: once; V: TRBV6-2/TRBV6-3; D: .; J: TRBJ2-7; CDR3: CASSYRQGTYEQYF; DNA: TGTGCCAGCAGTTACCGTCAGGGGACCTACGAGCAGTACTTC
size: .; V: TRBV5-1; D: .; J: TRBJ1-4; CDR3: CASSLDRLTNEKLFF; DNA: TGCGCCAGCAGCTTGGACAGGTTGACTAATGAAAAACTGTTTTTT
size: .; V: TRBV28; D: .; J: TRBJ1-3; CDR3: CASSLGGSGNTIYF; DNA: TGTGCCAGCAGTTTGGGTGGCTCTGGAAACACCATATATTTT
size: .; V: TRBV7-2; D: .; J: TRBJ1-1; CDR3: CASSLVSLNTEAFF; DNA: TGTGCCAGCAGCTTAGTCTCCCTGAACACTGAAGCTTTCTTT
size: .; V: TRBV7-2; D: .; J: TRBJ1-2; CDR3: CASSNRDNYGYTF; DNA: TGTGCCAGCAGCAACCGGGACAACTATGGCTACACCTTC
size: once; V: TRBV18; D: .; J: TRBJ2-7; CDR3: CASSPAGGAEQYF; DNA: TGTGCCAGCTCACCAGCAGGAGGGGCGGAGCAGTACTTC
size: .; V: TRBV11-2; D: .; J: TRBJ1-2; CDR3: CASSLSRRGDKGYTF; DNA: TGTGCCAGCAGCTTAAGTCGGCGGGGCGACAAGGGCTACACCTTC
size: .; V: TRBV20-1; D: TRBD2; J: TRBJ2-7; CDR3: CSASPGLAGYEQYF; DNA: TGCAGTGCTAGTCCCGGACTAGCGGGTTACGAGCAGTACTTC
size: .; V: TRBV23-1; D: .; J: TRBJ2-1; CDR3: CASSQPEGSIYNEQFF; DNA: TGCGCCAGCAGTCAACCTGAGGGGTCGATATACAATGAGCAGTTCTTC
size: .; V: TRBV24-1; D: .; J: TRBJ2-1; CDR3: CATSDWNEQFF; DNA: TGTGCCACCAGTGATTGGAATGAGCAGTTCTTC
size: .; V: TRBV10-3; D: TRBD1; J: TRBJ1-2; CDR3: CAISADRGYGYTF; DNA: TGTGCCATCAGTGCCGACAGGGGCTATGGCTACACCTTC
size: .; V: TRBV14; D: .; J: TRBJ2-7; CDR3: CASSPKGTRQYF; DNA: TGTGCCAGCAGCCCTAAGGGGACTCGGCAGTACTTC
size: .; V: TRBV5-4; D: TRBD2; J: TRBJ2-7; CDR3: CASSPGGTAARGDEQYF; DNA: TGTGCCAGCAGCCCCGGTGGGACGGCAGCACGGGGGGACGAGCAGTACTTC
size: .; V: TRBV28; D: .; J: TRBJ1-2; CDR3: CASSLDRRNYGYTF; DNA: TGTGCCAGCAGTTTAGACAGGAGAAACTATGGCTACACCTTC
size: .; V: TRBV5-4; D: TRBD1; J: TRBJ2-6; CDR3: CASNRQGTSGANVLTF; DNA: TGTGCCAGCAATCGACAGGGGACCTCTGGGGCCAACGTCCTGACTTTC
size: .; V: TRBV14; D: .; J: TRBJ1-1; CDR3: CAIQPLPGTEAFF; DNA: TGTGCCATCCAGCCCCTCCCTGGCACTGAAGCTTTCTTT
size: .; V: TRBV5-6; D: .; J: TRBJ2-5; CDR3: CASSALGSRSQETQYF; DNA: TGTGCCAGCAGCGCTCTGGGGTCTCGTTCCCAAGAGACCCAGTACTTC
size: .; V: TRBV9; D: .; J: TRBJ2-1; CDR3: CASSVIGKGSSYNEQFF; DNA: TGTGCCAGCAGCGTAATCGGGAAGGGAAGCTCCTACAATGAGCAGTTCTTC
size: .; V: TRBV6-2/TRBV6-3; D: .; J: TRBJ2-1; CDR3: CASSYARSSYNEQFF; DNA: TGTGCCAGCAGTTACGCCAGAAGCTCCTACAATGAGCAGTTCTTC
size: .; V: TRBV30; D: .; J: TRBJ1-3; CDR3: CAWRRPAGNTIYF; DNA: TGTGCCTGGCGCCGACCGGCTGGAAACACCATATATTTT
size: .; V: TRBV6-5; D: .; J: TRBJ1-2; CDR3: CASRLRGLNYGYTF; DNA: TGTGCCAGCAGACTACGGGGTCTAAACTATGGCTACACCTTC
size: .; V: TRBV27; D: .; J: TRBJ2-1; CDR3: CASSSRGRDSYNEQFF; DNA: TGTGCCAGCAGTAGCCGTGGGCGGGACTCCTACAATGAGCAGTTCTTC
size: .; V: TRBV5-1; D: .; J: TRBJ1-1; CDR3: CASSLAGFRENTEAFF; DNA: TGCGCCAGCAGCTTGGCCGGGTTTAGGGAGAACACTGAAGCTTTCTTT
size: .; V: TRBV12-3/TRBV12-4; D: .; J: TRBJ1-2; CDR3: CASSLFPGYTF; DNA: TGTGCCAGCAGTTTATTTCCGGGCTACACCTTC
size: .; V: TRBV4-2; D: TRBD2; J: TRBJ2-7; CDR3: CASSHAGTSGSSYEQYF; DNA: TGTGCCAGCAGCCACGCCGGGACTAGCGGGTCATCCTACGAGCAGTACTTC
size: .; V: TRBV10-3; D: .; J: TRBJ2-1; CDR3: CAISEPSDSYNEQFF; DNA: TGTGCCATCAGTGAGCCTAGCGACTCCTACAATGAGCAGTTCTTC
size: .; V: TRBV19; D: .; J: TRBJ2-1; CDR3: CASSIWKGTGTDEQFF; DNA: TGTGCCAGTAGTATTTGGAAAGGGACGGGGACGGATGAGCAGTTCTTC
size: .; V: TRBV6-2/TRBV6-3; D: TRBD1; J: TRBJ2-1; CDR3: CASSYGTAINEQFF; DNA: TGTGCCAGCAGTTACGGGACAGCTATCAATGAGCAGTTCTTC
size: .; V: TRBV27; D: .; J: TRBJ1-2; CDR3: CASSLRQEIYGYTF; DNA: TGTGCCAGCAGTTTAAGGCAGGAGATATATGGCTACACCTTC
size: .; V: TRBV7-3; D: .; J: TRBJ2-1; CDR3: CASSPLVGSTQFF; DNA: TGTGCCAGCAGCCCCCTGGTAGGGAGTACCCAGTTCTTC
size: .; V: TRBV27; D: .; J: TRBJ1-1; CDR3: CASTPTGRTTEAFF; DNA: TGTGCCAGCACCCCCACCGGGAGAACGACTGAAGCTTTCTTT
size: .; V: TRBV6-2/TRBV6-3; D: .; J: TRBJ2-3; CDR3: CASSYRGTSTDTQYF; DNA: TGTGCCAGCAGTTACAGGGGAACTAGCACAGATACGCAGTATTTT
size: .; V: TRBV29-1; D: TRBD1; J: TRBJ1-1; CDR3: CSVGTGQAFF; DNA: TGCAGCGTGGGGACAGGGCAAGCTTTCTTT
size: .; V: TRBV3-1/TRBV3-2; D: .; J: TRBJ2-1; CDR3: CASSGGGGGGRTYNEQFF; DNA: TGTGCCAGCAGCGGAGGAGGGGGCGGCGGGAGGACCTACAATGAGCAGTTCTTC
size: .; V: TRBV5-4; D: .; J: TRBJ1-2; CDR3: CASSLEGGNYGYTF; DNA: TGTGCCAGCAGCTTGGAGGGCGGCAACTATGGCTACACCTTC
size: .; V: TRBV19; D: .; J: TRBJ1-1; CDR3: CASSNGGPVTEAFF; DNA: TGTGCCAGTAGTAATGGAGGGCCAGTCACTGAAGCTTTCTTT
size: once; V: TRBV9; D: .; J: TRBJ1-3; CDR3: CASSVATGENTIYF; DNA: TGTGCCAGCAGCGTAGCGACCGGAGAAAACACCATATATTTT
size: .; V: TRBV4-1; D: .; J: TRBJ1-1; CDR3: CASSQDFRTEMNTEAFF; DNA: TGCGCCAGCAGCCAAGATTTTAGGACAGAAATGAACACTGAAGCTTTCTTT
size: .; V: TRBV25-1; D: .; J: TRBJ1-2; CDR3: CASSEPKGGRGYTF; DNA: TGTGCCAGCAGTGAACCAAAAGGGGGGAGAGGCTACACCTTC
size: .; V: TRBV18; D: TRBD1; J: TRBJ2-7; CDR3: CASSPPTGQGTNEQYF; DNA: TGTGCCAGCTCACCACCAACGGGACAGGGGACTAACGAGCAGTACTTC
size: .; V: TRBV5-1; D: .; J: TRBJ1-2; CDR3: CASSALGGYGYTF; DNA: TGCGCCAGCAGCGCACTCGGTGGCTATGGCTACACCTTC
size: .; V: TRBV19; D: TRBD1; J: TRBJ1-5; CDR3: CASNYDRGRLEPQHF; DNA: TGTGCCAGTAATTACGACAGGGGGCGTCTAGAGCCCCAGCATTTT
size: many; V: TRBV4-1; D: TRBD2; J: TRBJ2-1; CDR3: CASSQVRLAIYNEQFF; DNA: TGCGCCAGCAGCCAGGTCAGACTAGCTATCTACAATGAGCAGTTCTTC
size: .; V: TRBV6-5; D: .; J: TRBJ2-2; CDR3: CASKNRVDTGELFF; DNA: TGTGCCAGCAAAAACAGGGTGGACACCGGGGAGCTGTTTTTT
size: .; V: TRBV19; D: .; J: TRBJ1-2; CDR3: CASSSQQQGVHGYTF; DNA: TGTGCCAGTAGTTCCCAGCAACAGGGTGTTCATGGCTACACCTTC
size: .; V: TRBV7-2; D: .; J: TRBJ1-1; CDR3: CASSHEMNTEAFF; DNA: TGTGCCAGCAGTCACGAGATGAACACTGAAGCTTTCTTT
size: .; V: TRBV5-4; D: .; J: TRBJ2-5; CDR3: CASSLPGARQETQYF; DNA: TGTGCCAGCAGCTTGCCGGGGGCTAGGCAAGAGACCCAGTACTTC